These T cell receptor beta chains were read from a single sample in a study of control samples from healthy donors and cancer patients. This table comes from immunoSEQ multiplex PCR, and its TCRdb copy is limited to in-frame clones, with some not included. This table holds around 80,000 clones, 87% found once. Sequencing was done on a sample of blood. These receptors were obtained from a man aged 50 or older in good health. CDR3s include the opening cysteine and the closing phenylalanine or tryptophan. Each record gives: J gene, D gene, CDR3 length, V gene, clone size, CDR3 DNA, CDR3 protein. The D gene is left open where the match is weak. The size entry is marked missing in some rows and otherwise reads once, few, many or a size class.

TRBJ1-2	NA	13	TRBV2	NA	TGTGCCAGCAGTTCGGTCCGGGGCTATGGCTACACCTTC	CASSSVRGYGYTF
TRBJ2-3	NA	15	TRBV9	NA	TGTGCCAGCAGCGTCTCGACTCCAGGGGGAGGTACGCAGTATTTT	CASSVSTPGGGTQYF
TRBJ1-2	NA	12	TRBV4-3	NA	TGCGCCAGCAGCCGGGGGATCTATGGCTACACCTTC	CASSRGIYGYTF
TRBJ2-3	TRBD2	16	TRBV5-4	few	TGTGCCAGCAGCAGGGGACTAGCGGGGGTTACAGATACGCAGTATTTT	CASSRGLAGVTDTQYF
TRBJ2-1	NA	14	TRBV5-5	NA	TGTGCCAGCACGTTGGGGCCGGAATACAATGAGCAGTTCTTC	CASTLGPEYNEQFF
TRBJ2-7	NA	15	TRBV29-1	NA	TGCAGCGTTGAAATTGGCTTGGGCAGCACCTACGAGCAGTACTTC	CSVEIGLGSTYEQYF
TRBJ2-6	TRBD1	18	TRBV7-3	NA	TGTGCCAGCAGCCATTGGGAGACAGGGATAATGGGGGCCAACGTCCTGACTTTC	CASSHWETGIMGANVLTF
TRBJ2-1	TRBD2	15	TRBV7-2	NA	TGTGCCAGCAGCTTCGGCGGGGGGCCTTACAATGAGCAGTTCTTC	CASSFGGGPYNEQFF
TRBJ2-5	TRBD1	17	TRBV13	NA	TGTGCCAGCAGCCCGATGACGGGACAGGGGCGACGGGAGACCCAGTACTTC	CASSPMTGQGRRETQYF
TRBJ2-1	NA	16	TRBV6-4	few	TGTGCCAGCAGTGACTCTTCTAGTAGATCCTACAATGAGCAGTTCTTC	CASSDSSSRSYNEQFF
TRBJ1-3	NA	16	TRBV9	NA	TGTGCCAGCAGCGTAGCAGGGACGGAGTATGGAAACACCATATATTTT	CASSVAGTEYGNTIYF
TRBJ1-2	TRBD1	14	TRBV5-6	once	TGTGCCAGCAGCTTTGGACAGGCTACCTATGGCTACACCTTC	CASSFGQATYGYTF
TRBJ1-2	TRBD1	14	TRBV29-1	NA	TGCAGCGTTATTCCGGGACAGGGGATCTATGGCTACACCTTC	CSVIPGQGIYGYTF
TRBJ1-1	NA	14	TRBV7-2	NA	TGTGCCAGCAGCTTTAACAGCCCGAACACTGAAGCTTTCTTT	CASSFNSPNTEAFF
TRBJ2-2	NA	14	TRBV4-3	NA	TGCGCCAGCAGCCAGAGGGCAGGGACCGGGGAGCTGTTTTTT	CASSQRAGTGELFF
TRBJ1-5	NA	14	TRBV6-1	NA	TGTGCCAGCAGTGAACCAGTGACAGGTGGAGCCCAGCATTTT	CASSEPVTGGAQHF
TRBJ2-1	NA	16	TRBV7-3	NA	TGTGCCAGCAGCTTAACCGCTGGGGCAGGGGGGAATGAGCAGTTCTTC	CASSLTAGAGGNEQFF
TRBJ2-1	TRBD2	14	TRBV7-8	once	TGTGCCAGCAGCCCAAGAGAGCGGGGGAGCAGTCGGTTCTTC	CASSPRERGSSRFF
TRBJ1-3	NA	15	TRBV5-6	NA	TGTGCCAGCAGCTTTTACGGGACTCCTGGAAACACCATATATTTT	CASSFYGTPGNTIYF
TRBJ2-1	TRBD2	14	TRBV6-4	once	TGTGCCAGCAGTGACTCGATGACTAGCAGTGAGCAGTTCTTC	CASSDSMTSSEQFF